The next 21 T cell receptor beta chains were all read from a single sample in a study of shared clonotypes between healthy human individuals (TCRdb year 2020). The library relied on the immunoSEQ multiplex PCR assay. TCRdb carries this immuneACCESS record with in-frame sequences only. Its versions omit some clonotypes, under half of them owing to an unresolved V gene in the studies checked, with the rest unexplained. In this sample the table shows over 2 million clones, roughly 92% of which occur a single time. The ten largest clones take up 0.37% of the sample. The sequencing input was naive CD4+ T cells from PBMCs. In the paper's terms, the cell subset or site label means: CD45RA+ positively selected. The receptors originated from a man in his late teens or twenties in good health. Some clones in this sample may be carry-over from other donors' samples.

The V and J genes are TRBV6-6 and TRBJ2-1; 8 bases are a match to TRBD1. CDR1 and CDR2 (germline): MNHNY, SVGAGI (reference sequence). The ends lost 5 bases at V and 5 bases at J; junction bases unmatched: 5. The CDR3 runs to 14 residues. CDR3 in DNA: TGTGCCAGCAGTGACAGGGGTGGCCACAATGAGCAGTTCTTC. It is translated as CASSDRGGHNEQFF.

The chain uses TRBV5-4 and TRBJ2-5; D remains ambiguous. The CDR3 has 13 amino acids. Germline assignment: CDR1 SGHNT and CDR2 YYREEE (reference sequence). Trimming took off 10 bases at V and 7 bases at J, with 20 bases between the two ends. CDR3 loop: CAGEKDPPGTQYF. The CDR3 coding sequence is TGTGCCGGCGAGAAGGACCCCCCTGGGACCCAGTACTTC.

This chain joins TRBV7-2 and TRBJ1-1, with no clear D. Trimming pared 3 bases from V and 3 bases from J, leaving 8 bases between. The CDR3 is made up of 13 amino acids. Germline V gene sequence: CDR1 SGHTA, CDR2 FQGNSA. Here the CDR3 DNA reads TGTGCCAGCAGCTTTTCGGTCTACACTGAAGCTTTCTTT. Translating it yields CASSFSVYTEAFF.

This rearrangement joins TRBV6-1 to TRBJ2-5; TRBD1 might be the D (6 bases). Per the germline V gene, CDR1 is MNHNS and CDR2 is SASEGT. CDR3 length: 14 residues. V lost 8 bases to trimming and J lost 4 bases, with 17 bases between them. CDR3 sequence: CASSQEPGVETQYF. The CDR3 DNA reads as TGTGCCAGCTCCCAAGAACCAGGGGTAGAGACCCAGTACTTC.

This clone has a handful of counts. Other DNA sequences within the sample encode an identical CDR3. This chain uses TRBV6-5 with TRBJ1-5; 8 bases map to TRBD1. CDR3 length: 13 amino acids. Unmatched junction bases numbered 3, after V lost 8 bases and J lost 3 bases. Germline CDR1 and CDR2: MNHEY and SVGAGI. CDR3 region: CASRDRLNQPQHF. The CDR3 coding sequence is TGTGCCAGCCGGGACAGGCTCAATCAGCCCCAGCATTTT.

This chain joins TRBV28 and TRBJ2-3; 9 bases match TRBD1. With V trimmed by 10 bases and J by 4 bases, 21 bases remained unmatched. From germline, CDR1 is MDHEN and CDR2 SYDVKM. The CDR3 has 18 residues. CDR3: CATQVGKTGTGNPDTQYF. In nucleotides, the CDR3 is TGTGCCACCCAGGTCGGGAAAACCGGGACAGGGAATCCAGATACGCAGTATTTT.

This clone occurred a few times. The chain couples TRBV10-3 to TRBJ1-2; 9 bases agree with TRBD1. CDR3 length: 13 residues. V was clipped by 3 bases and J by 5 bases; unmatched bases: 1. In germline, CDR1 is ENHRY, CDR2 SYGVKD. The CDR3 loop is CAISDDRGYGYTF. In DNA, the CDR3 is TGTGCCATCAGTGATGACAGGGGGTATGGCTACACCTTC.

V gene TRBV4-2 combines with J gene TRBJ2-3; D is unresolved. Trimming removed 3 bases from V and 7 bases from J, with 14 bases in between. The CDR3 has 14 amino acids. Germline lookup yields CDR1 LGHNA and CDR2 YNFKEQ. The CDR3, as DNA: TGTGCCAGCAGCCAGGATTCAGTCAAAAATACGCAGTATTTT. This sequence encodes CASSQDSVKNTQYF.

The CDR3 DNA follows: TGTGCCAGCTCACCCAGCGGGAGACTCACCTACGAGCAGTACTTC. It specifies CASSPSGRLTYEQYF. The chain combines TRBV18 with TRBJ2-7, with TRBD2 identical over 8 bases. CDR3 length: 15 residues. Germline V gene sequence: CDR1 KGHSH, CDR2 LQKENI. J lost 2 bases, V lost 3 bases, and 6 bases had no gene match. Based on the CDR3 plus reference TRBV18 and TRBJ2-7, the full variable domain is NAGVMQNPRHLVRRRGQEARLRCSPMKGHSHVYWYRQLPEEGLKFMVYLQKENIIDESGMPKERFSAEFPKEGPSILRIQQVVRGDSAAYFCASSPSGRLTYEQYFGPGTRLTVT.

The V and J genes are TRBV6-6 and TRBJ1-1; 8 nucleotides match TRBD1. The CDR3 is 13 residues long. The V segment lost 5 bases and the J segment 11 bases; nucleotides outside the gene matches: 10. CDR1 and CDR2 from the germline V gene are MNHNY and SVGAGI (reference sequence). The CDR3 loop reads CASSGRQGREAFF. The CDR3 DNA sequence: TGTGCCAGCAGTGGCAGACAGGGGAGGGAGGCTTTCTTT.

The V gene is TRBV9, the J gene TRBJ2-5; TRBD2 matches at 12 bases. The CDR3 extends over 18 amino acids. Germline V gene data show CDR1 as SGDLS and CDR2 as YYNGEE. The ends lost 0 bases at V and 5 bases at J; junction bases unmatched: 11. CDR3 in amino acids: CASSVAISTSGSRETQYF. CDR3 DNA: TGTGCCAGCAGCGTAGCAATTTCGACTAGCGGGAGTCGGGAGACCCAGTACTTC.

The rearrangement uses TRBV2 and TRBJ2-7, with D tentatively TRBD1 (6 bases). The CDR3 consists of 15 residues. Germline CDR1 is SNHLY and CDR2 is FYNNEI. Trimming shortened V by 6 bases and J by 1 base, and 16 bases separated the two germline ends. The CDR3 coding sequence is TGTGCCAGCAGACCTGGACAGTCCAAATCCTACGAGCAGTACTTC. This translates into CASRPGQSKSYEQYF.

Here the CDR3 reads CASSLYDRNPPNEQYF. The CDR3, as DNA: TGTGCCAGCAGCTTATACGACAGGAATCCACCAAACGAGCAGTACTTC. The chain recombines TRBV7-2 with TRBJ2-7; D may be TRBD1 (6 bases). Germline-derived CDR1 and CDR2 are SGHTA and FQGNSA. The CDR3 runs 16 residues. Between the trimmed V and J ends, which lost 2 bases and 5 bases, there was a span of 19 bases.

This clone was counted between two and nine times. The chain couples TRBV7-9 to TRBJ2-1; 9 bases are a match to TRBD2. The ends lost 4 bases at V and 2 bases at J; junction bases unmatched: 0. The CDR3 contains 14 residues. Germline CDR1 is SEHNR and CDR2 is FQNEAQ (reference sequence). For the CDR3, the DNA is TGTGCCAGCAGCTGGACTAGCGCCTACAATGAGCAGTTCTTC. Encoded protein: CASSWTSAYNEQFF.

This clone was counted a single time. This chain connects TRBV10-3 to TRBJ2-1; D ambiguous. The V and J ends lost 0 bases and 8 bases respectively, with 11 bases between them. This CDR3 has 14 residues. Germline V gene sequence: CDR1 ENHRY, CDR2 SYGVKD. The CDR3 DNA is TGTGCCATCAGTGAGTCGTTTCTGGCGGATGAGCAGTTCTTC. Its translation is CAISESFLADEQFF.

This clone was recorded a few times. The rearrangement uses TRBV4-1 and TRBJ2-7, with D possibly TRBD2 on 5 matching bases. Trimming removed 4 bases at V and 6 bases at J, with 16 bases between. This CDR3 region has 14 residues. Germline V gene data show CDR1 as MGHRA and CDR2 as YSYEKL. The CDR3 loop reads CASSLPGRAGEQYF. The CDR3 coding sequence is TGCGCCAGCAGCCTCCCGGGCCGTGCGGGCGAGCAGTACTTC.

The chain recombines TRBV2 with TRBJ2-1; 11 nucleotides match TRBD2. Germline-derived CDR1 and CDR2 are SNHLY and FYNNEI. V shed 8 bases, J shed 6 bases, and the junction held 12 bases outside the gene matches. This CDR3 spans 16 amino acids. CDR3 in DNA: TGTGCCAGCGTCAGACTTAGCGGGGGGGGAGGCAATGAGCAGTTCTTC. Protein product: CASVRLSGGGGNEQFF.

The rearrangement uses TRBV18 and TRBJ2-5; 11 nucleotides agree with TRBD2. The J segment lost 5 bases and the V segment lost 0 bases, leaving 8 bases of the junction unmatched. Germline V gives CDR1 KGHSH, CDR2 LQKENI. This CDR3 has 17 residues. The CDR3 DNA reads TGTGCCAGCTCACCACCTACTAGCGGGAGTATAGGGGAGACCCAGTACTTC. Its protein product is CASSPPTSGSIGETQYF.

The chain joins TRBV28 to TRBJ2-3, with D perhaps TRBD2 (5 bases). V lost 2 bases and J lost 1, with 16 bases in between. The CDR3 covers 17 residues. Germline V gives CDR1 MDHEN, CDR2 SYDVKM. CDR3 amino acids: CASSLRVFDYGTDTQYF. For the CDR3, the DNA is TGTGCCAGCAGTTTACGGGTTTTTGACTACGGCACAGATACGCAGTATTTT.

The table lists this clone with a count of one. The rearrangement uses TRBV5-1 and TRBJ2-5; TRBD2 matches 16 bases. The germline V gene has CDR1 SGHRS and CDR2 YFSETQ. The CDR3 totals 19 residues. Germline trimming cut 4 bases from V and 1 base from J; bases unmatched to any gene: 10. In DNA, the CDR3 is TGCGCCAGCAGCGTCTGGGGGACTAGCGGGAGGGATGCCCAAGAGACCCAGTACTTC. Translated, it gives CASSVWGTSGRDAQETQYF.

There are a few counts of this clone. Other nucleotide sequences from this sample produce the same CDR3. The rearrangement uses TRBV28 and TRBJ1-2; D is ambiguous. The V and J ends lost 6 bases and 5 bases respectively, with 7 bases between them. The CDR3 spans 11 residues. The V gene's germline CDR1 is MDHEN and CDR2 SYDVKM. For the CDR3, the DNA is TGTGCCAGCAGGGCTGAGTATGGCTACACCTTC. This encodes CASRAEYGYTF.